This entry concerns a single TCR beta chain. This clone showed up just once. This receptor's antigen is unknown. Base quality data are lacking; no much larger clone is found one base away. The goal of deep resolution MiSeq sequencing was a depth between 1 in 1 million and 1 in 200,000 T cells, and coverage averaged 10x per clonotype. The immunoSEQ hsTCRB Kit was used to generate the TCR beta libraries. The authors' analysis ran thus. The data were analyzed with ImmunoSEQ Analyzer and ImmunoSEQ Data Assistant, and V, D and J gene assignments followed IMGT definitions. Clonality, which ranges from 0 to 1, was calculated by subtracting the normalized Shannon entropy of productive rearrangement frequencies from one. Public clonotype analysis was restricted to overrepresented clonotypes comprising at least 0.05% of each patient's repertoire. Repertoires from approximately 13 age-matched healthy donors in immuneACCESS were used as clonality controls. TCRdb's version of the immuneACCESS table is confined to in-frame rearrangements and falls short of the full clone set. An unresolved V gene accounts for under half of the shortfall where checked; the remainder is of unknown origin. The D gene and trimming were derived from the DNA, and the V and J assignments and clone size from that table. For this sample the table gives 130,000 or so clones, of which about 85% were detected only once. Together, the top ten hold about 3.3% of the sample.

This record comes from a study of cytotoxic CD8 clonotypes in ibrutinib-treated CLL listed by TCRdb under 2021. With regard to the full study: The cohort was composed of approximately 11 relapsed/refractory and 15 treatment-naive patients; IGHV unmutated status was identified in 17 to 18 patients. Partial responses were observed in approximately 24 patients and complete responses in 2; after a median follow-up of roughly 72 months, remission was maintained in roughly 14 patients and progression was observed in some 12. Response samples were taken after a median of 12 months on treatment, ranging from about 6 to 40 months. On average, each sample yielded around 230,000 productive templates and around 100,000 productive rearrangements. Of the 70 to 100 people in the trial, around 26 had longitudinal samples available. Cryopreserved peripheral blood mononuclear cells were collected at three points: before therapy, at response, and at either sustained remission or disease progression. All remission and progressive disease samples were collected while patients were still receiving ibrutinib.

Sequences SGDLS (CDR1) and YYNGEE (CDR2) are obtained from the germline V gene. V loses 3 bases at its end and J loses 5 bases; junction bases beyond the gene matches: 7. Its CDR3 holds 15 amino acids, cysteine through phenylalanine. This entry keeps only the CDR3 DNA: 45 bases, framed from base 1. The label giving this sample's time point can be read as: approximately 2 years on ibrutinib. For TCR beta library preparation, about 2.1 micrograms of genomic DNA were extracted from the cryopreserved PBMCs. Longitudinal blood samples from CLL patients on ibrutinib monotherapy underwent high-throughput TCR beta sequencing. The patients took part in an open-label, single-center phase 2 trial of ibrutinib monotherapy. Overall results and qualifications from the work: Lymph node repertoires were not examined, and the timing of sampling was not matched between patients in sustained remission and those whose disease progressed. Public clonotypes were found to be uncommon and were observed to contract or remain stable during treatment; the increase in clonality was shown to reflect expansion of private clonotypes at ibrutinib response. At baseline, clonality was higher than in age-matched healthy donors and showed a strong correlation with circulating CD8+ T-cell counts. Clonality increased at ibrutinib response, stayed stable in sustained remission, and fell back toward baseline at progression.

Recombination joined TRBV9 with TRBJ2-5; 10 central nucleotides agree with TRBD1. The sequence was collected from a human donor with chronic lymphocytic leukemia. The source was PBMCs, collected after 24 months of ibrutinib treatment. The CDR3 loop reads CASSAETGGRETQYF. The nucleotides read TGTGCCAGCAGCGCCGAGACAGGGGGCCGGGAGACCCAGTACTTC.